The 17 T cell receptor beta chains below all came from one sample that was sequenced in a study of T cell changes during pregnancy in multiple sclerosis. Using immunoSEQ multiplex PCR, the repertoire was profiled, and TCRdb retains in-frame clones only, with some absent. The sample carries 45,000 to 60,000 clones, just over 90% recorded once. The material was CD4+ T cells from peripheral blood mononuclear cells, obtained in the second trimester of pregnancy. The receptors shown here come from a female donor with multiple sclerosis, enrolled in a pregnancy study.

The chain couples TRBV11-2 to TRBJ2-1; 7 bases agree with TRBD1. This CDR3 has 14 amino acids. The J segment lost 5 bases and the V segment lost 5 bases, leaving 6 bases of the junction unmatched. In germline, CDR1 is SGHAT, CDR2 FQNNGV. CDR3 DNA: TGTGCCAGCAGCGCCTACAGGGGAAACAATGAGCAGTTCTTC. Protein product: CASSAYRGNNEQFF.

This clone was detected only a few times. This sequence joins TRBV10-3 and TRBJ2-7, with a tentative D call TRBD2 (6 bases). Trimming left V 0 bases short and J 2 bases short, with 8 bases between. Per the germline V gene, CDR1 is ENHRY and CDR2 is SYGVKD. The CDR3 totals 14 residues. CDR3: CAISESTRTYEQYF. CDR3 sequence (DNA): TGTGCCATCAGTGAGTCGACTAGGACCTACGAGCAGTACTTC.

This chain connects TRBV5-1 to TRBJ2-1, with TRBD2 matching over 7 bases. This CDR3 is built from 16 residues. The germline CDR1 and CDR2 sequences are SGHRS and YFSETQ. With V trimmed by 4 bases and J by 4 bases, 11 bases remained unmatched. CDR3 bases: TGCGCCAGCAGCCTCGGGGGAGGGGTAGCTTACAATGAGCAGTTCTTC. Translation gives CASSLGGGVAYNEQFF.

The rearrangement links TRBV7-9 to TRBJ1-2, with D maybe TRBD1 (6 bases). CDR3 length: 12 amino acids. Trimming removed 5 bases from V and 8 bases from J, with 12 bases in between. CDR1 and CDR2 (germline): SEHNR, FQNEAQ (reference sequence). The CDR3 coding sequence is TGTGCCAGCAGCCGGGACACAGGGGGCTACACCTTC. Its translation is CASSRDTGGYTF.

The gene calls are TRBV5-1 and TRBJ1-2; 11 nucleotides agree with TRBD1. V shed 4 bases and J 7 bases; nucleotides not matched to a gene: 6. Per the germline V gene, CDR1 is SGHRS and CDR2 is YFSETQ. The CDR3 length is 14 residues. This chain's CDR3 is CASSAGQGAGGYTF. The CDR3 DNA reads TGCGCCAGCAGCGCAGGACAGGGGGCTGGTGGCTACACCTTC.

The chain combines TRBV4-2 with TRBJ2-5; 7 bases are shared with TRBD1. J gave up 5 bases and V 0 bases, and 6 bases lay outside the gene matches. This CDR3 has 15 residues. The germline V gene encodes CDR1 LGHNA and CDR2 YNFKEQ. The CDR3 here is CASSQEGQGVETQYF. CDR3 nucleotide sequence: TGTGCCAGCAGCCAAGAGGGCCAGGGGGTGGAGACCCAGTACTTC.

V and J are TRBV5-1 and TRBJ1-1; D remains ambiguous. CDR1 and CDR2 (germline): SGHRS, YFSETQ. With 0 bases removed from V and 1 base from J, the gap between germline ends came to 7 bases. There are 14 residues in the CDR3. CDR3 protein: CASSLGPGNTEAFF. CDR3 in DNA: TGCGCCAGCAGCTTGGGCCCAGGGAACACTGAAGCTTTCTTT.

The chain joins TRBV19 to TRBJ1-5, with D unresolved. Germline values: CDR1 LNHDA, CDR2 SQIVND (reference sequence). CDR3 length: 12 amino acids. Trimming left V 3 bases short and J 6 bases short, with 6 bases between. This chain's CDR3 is CASSISGQPQHF. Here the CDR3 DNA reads TGTGCCAGTAGTATTAGTGGTCAGCCCCAGCATTTT.

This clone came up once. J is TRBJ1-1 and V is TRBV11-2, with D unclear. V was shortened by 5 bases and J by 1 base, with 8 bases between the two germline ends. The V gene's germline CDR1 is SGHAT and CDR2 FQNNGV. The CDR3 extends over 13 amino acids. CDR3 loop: CASSVRGNTEAFF. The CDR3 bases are TGTGCCAGCAGCGTACGGGGGAACACTGAAGCTTTCTTT.

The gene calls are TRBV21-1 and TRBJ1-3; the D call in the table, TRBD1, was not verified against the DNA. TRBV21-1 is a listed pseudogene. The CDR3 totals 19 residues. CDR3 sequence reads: CASIAVGGQGTLSGNTIYF. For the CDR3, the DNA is TGTGCCAGCATCGCAGTCGGGGGACAGGGGACCCTCTCTGGAAACACCATATATTTT.

The CDR3 DNA follows: TGTGCCATCCAATCCGGGACAGGGCCCTACGAGCAGTACTTC. As protein: CAIQSGTGPYEQYF. The chain recombines TRBV28 with TRBJ2-7; 9 nucleotides align to TRBD1. CDR1 MDHEN and CDR2 SYDVKM come from the germline V gene. The CDR3 is 14 residues long. Trimming took 10 bases from V and 2 from J; bases not matched to a gene: 9.

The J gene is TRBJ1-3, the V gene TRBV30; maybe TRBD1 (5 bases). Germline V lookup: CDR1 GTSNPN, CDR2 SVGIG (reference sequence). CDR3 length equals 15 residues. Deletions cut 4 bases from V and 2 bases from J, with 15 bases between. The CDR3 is CAWTDKGSPGNTIYF. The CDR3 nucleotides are TGTGCCTGGACGGATAAGGGGTCCCCTGGAAACACCATATATTTT.

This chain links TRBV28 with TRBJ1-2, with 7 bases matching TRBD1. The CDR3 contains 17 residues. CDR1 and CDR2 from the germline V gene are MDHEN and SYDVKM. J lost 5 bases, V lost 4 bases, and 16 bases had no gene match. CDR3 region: CASSSSSPRGRGYGYTF. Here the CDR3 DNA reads TGTGCCAGCAGTTCATCCTCTCCGAGGGGGCGCGGTTATGGCTACACCTTC.

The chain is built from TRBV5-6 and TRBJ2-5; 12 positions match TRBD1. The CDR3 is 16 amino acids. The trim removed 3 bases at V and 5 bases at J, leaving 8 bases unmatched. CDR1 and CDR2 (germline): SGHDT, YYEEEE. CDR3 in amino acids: CASSSRGQGASETQYF. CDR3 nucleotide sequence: TGTGCCAGCAGCTCGCGGGGACAGGGGGCGTCGGAGACCCAGTACTTC.

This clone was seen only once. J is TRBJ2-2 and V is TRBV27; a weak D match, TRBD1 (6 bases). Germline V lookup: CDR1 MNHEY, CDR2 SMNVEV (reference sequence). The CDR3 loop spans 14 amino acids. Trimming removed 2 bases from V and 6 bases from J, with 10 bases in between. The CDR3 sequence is CASSLIGGSGELFF. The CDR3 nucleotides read TGTGCCAGCAGTTTAATAGGGGGATCCGGGGAGCTGTTTTTT.

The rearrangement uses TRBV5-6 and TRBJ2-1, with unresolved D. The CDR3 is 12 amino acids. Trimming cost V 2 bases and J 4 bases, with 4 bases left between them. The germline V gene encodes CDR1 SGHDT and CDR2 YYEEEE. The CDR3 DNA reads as TGTGCCAGCAGCTTACTATACAATGAGCAGTTCTTC. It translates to CASSLLYNEQFF.

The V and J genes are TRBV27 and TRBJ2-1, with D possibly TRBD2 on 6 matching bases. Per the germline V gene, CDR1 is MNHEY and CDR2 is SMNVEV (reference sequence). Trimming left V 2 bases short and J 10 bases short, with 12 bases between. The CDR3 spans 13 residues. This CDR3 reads CASSLETGVEQFF. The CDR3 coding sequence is TGTGCCAGCAGTTTAGAGACGGGAGTCGAGCAGTTCTTC.